A selection of T cell receptor beta chains follows, all from one sample in a study of cytomegalovirus exposure and HLA in healthy donors. The table came from immunoSEQ multiplex PCR; TCRdb's copy has only in-frame clones and leaves some out. Altogether 80,000 to 95,000 clones are present, about 79% being singletons, with the ten largest covering 5.5% to 6%. Input material: PBMCs. All receptors derive from a man aged 18 to 35 in good health and CMV-seropositive. Each CDR3 is given with its conserved first and last residue. D genes are given only for firm matches. Clone sizes are given selectively: once, few, many, or a class where the clone is expanded.

V	D	size	J	CDR3	DNA
TRBV15	NA	NA	TRBJ2-6	CATSLDRTGANVLTF	TGTGCCACCAGCCTCGACAGAACTGGGGCCAACGTCCTGACTTTC
TRBV11-1	NA	NA	TRBJ1-2	CASSLSQGNYGYTF	TGTGCCAGCAGCTTATCTCAGGGGAACTATGGCTACACCTTC
TRBV18	TRBD1	NA	TRBJ1-2	CASSFQGAGGYTF	TGTGCCAGCTCGTTCCAGGGGGCAGGAGGCTACACCTTC
TRBV19	NA	NA	TRBJ2-1	CALVESGQFF	TGTGCTCTGGTGGAGAGCGGGCAGTTCTTC
TRBV29-1	TRBD1	NA	TRBJ2-7	CSVGQGAYEQYF	TGCAGCGTTGGACAGGGGGCTTACGAGCAGTACTTC
TRBV29-1	NA	NA	TRBJ2-6	CSVEGATGANVLTF	TGCAGCGTAGAGGGCGCCACTGGGGCCAACGTCCTGACTTTC
TRBV28	NA	NA	TRBJ2-7	CASSSVSSYEQYF	TGTGCCAGCAGCTCCGTTAGCTCCTACGAGCAGTACTTC
TRBV7-8	NA	NA	TRBJ1-5	CASSFFRAEHQPQHF	TGTGCCAGCAGCTTTTTCAGGGCAGAACATCAGCCCCAGCATTTT
TRBV7-9	NA	NA	TRBJ1-1	CASSFAPREAEAFF	TGTGCCAGCAGCTTCGCCCCCCGGGAGGCTGAAGCTTTCTTT
TRBV29-1	TRBD1	NA	TRBJ1-5	CSVGTGLNQPQHF	TGCAGCGTTGGGACAGGTCTGAATCAGCCCCAGCATTTT
TRBV2	TRBD1	NA	TRBJ2-5	CASRGTGGTETQYF	TGTGCCAGCAGAGGGACAGGGGGGACGGAGACCCAGTACTTC
TRBV30	NA	NA	TRBJ1-1	CAWKCGGGRWTEAFF	TGTGCCTGGAAATGCGGGGGGGGGCGATGGACTGAAGCTTTCTTT
TRBV9	NA	NA	TRBJ2-2	CASSVALRAAGTRGNTGELFF	TGTGCCAGCAGCGTAGCTTTACGGGCAGCCGGGACACGGGGAAACACCGGGGAGCTGTTTTTT
TRBV11-1	NA	NA	TRBJ2-7	CASSLVTDSHEQYF	TGTGCCAGCAGCTTAGTAACCGACTCGCACGAGCAGTACTTC
TRBV7-8	NA	NA	TRBJ1-1	CASSLGLTNTEAFF	TGTGCCAGCAGCTTGGGACTGACGAACACTGAAGCTTTCTTT
TRBV25-1	TRBD1	once	TRBJ1-1	CASSPEGGQPEAFF	TGTGCCAGCAGTCCTGAAGGGGGACAGCCTGAAGCTTTCTTT
TRBV29-1	TRBD2	once	TRBJ2-7	CSVEEDLAGVTYEQYF	TGCAGCGTTGAAGAGGACCTAGCGGGGGTAACCTACGAGCAGTACTTC
TRBV5-4	TRBD1	NA	TRBJ1-5	CASSFWDSGQPQHF	TGTGCCAGCAGCTTTTGGGACAGTGGACAGCCCCAGCATTTT
TRBV18	NA	once	TRBJ2-7	CASSPELRYEQYF	TGTGCCAGCTCACCTGAATTGAGGTACGAGCAGTACTTC
TRBV9	TRBD1	NA	TRBJ2-5	CASSRPGGVETQYF	TGTGCCAGCAGCAGACCAGGGGGCGTGGAGACCCAGTACTTC
TRBV6-5	NA	NA	TRBJ1-1	CASSPRSGNEAFF	TGTGCCAGCAGTCCTAGATCAGGGAATGAAGCTTTCTTT
TRBV27	NA	NA	TRBJ1-1	CASSFNRNTEAFF	TGTGCCAGCAGTTTCAACAGGAACACTGAAGCTTTCTTT
TRBV4-1	NA	few	TRBJ2-3	CASSPREARTDTQYF	TGCGCCAGCAGCCCTCGAGAGGCTAGAACAGATACGCAGTATTTT
TRBV2	NA	NA	TRBJ1-5	CASSVEASNQPQHF	TGTGCCAGCAGTGTAGAAGCTAGCAATCAGCCCCAGCATTTT
TRBV6-4	NA	NA	TRBJ2-2	CASSLEEGSPAGELFF	TGTGCCAGCAGTCTCGAGGAGGGGAGCCCGGCCGGGGAGCTGTTTTTT
TRBV2	NA	NA	TRBJ2-2	CASKNRGGELFF	TGTGCCAGCAAGAACCGGGGCGGGGAGCTGTTTTTT
TRBV7-8	TRBD1	once	TRBJ2-1	CASWPGTGSSEQFF	TGTGCCAGCTGGCCCGGGACAGGGTCAAGTGAGCAGTTCTTC
TRBV4-1	NA	NA	TRBJ1-1	CASSHRDTMNTEAFF	TGCGCCAGCAGCCATCGGGACACTATGAACACTGAAGCTTTCTTT
TRBV6-1	NA	NA	TRBJ2-1	CASSGGKAWNEQFF	TGTGCCAGCAGTGGAGGGAAGGCGTGGAATGAGCAGTTCTTC
TRBV2	NA	NA	TRBJ2-7	CASSGGSVVFYEQYF	TGTGCCAGCAGTGGTGGCTCCGTGGTTTTCTACGAGCAGTACTTC
TRBV13	NA	NA	TRBJ2-1	CASSLESGTDEQFF	TGTGCCAGCAGCTTAGAGTCGGGAACCGATGAGCAGTTCTTC
TRBV29-1	TRBD2	NA	TRBJ2-7	CSVASGSLSEQYF	TGCAGCGTTGCGAGCGGGAGTCTTAGCGAGCAGTACTTC
TRBV5-5	NA	few	TRBJ2-7	CASSLLSSYEQYF	TGTGCCAGCAGCTTGCTCAGCTCCTACGAGCAGTACTTC
TRBV5-1	NA	NA	TRBJ2-3	CASSGFTASADTQYF	TGCGCCAGCAGCGGGTTTACAGCTAGCGCAGATACGCAGTATTTT
TRBV11-2	NA	NA	TRBJ2-7	CASSFGVEQYF	TGTGCCAGCAGCTTCGGTGTAGAGCAGTACTTC
TRBV6-1	NA	NA	TRBJ1-5	CASSEGGLNQPQHF	TGTGCCAGCAGTGAGGGGGGTCTCAATCAGCCCCAGCATTTT
TRBV28	TRBD1	NA	TRBJ2-7	CASRPGTGAVYEQYF	TGTGCCAGCAGACCGGGGACAGGGGCCGTCTACGAGCAGTACTTC
TRBV2	NA	NA	TRBJ2-3	CAAPGLSGTDTQYF	TGTGCCGCCCCTGGACTCTCTGGGACAGATACGCAGTATTTT
TRBV6-4	TRBD2	NA	TRBJ2-5	CASSDCLAGGVETQYF	TGTGCCAGCAGTGACTGTTTAGCGGGAGGTGTTGAGACCCAGTACTTC
TRBV6-1	NA	NA	TRBJ2-3	CASRRYLSTDTQYF	TGTGCCAGCCGGAGGTATCTTAGCACAGATACGCAGTATTTT
TRBV5-1	NA	NA	TRBJ2-3	CASSLSGPGTDTQYF	TGCGCCAGCAGCTTGAGTGGGCCTGGCACAGATACGCAGTATTTT
TRBV11-2	NA	NA	TRBJ1-1	CASSPTGVRTEAFF	TGTGCCAGCAGCCCTACGGGGGTTAGGACTGAAGCTTTCTTT
TRBV29-1	TRBD1	NA	TRBJ2-3	CSVQGAADTQYF	TGCAGCGTCCAGGGGGCCGCAGATACGCAGTATTTT
TRBV6-6	TRBD1	NA	TRBJ2-4	CASTGTGLAKNIQYF	TGTGCCAGCACCGGGACAGGCTTAGCCAAAAACATTCAGTACTTC
TRBV27	NA	NA	TRBJ1-5	CASSFVGNQPQHF	TGTGCCAGCAGTTTTGTCGGGAATCAGCCCCAGCATTTT
TRBV7-6	NA	few	TRBJ1-4	CASSPRYKSTNEKLFF	TGTGCCAGCAGCCCCAGATACAAGTCAACTAATGAAAAACTGTTTTTT
TRBV28	TRBD1	NA	TRBJ2-7	CASSGTRTGGSEQYF	TGTGCCAGCAGTGGGACTCGGACAGGGGGCAGCGAGCAGTACTTC
TRBV29-1	NA	NA	TRBJ2-3	CSVLGLPTDTQYF	TGCAGCGTTCTTGGGCTCCCCACAGATACGCAGTATTTT
TRBV7-6	NA	NA	TRBJ2-5	CASSLGGRERGETQYF	TGTGCCAGCAGCTTGGGCGGCCGGGAGAGGGGAGAGACCCAGTACTTC
TRBV27	TRBD1	NA	TRBJ1-2	CASSSTGVGYTF	TGTGCCAGCAGTTCGACAGGGGTTGGCTACACCTTC
TRBV23-1	NA	NA	TRBJ2-1	CASSQDRGYNEQFF	TGCGCCAGCAGTCAAGATCGGGGATACAATGAGCAGTTCTTC
TRBV15	NA	NA	TRBJ1-1	CATVSGTNTEAFF	TGTGCCACTGTAAGTGGGACAAACACTGAAGCTTTCTTT
TRBV6-5	TRBD1	NA	TRBJ1-2	CASSYSGTGNYGYTF	TGTGCCAGCAGTTACTCTGGGACAGGGAACTATGGCTACACCTTC
TRBV19	NA	NA	TRBJ2-5	CATSGRGETQYF	TGTGCCACCTCCGGTAGGGGAGAGACCCAGTACTTC
TRBV7-8	TRBD2	once	TRBJ2-7	CASSTIAGAFYYEQYF	TGTGCCAGCAGCACCATAGCGGGAGCCTTCTACTACGAGCAGTACTTC
TRBV6-5	NA	NA	TRBJ1-1	CASGQGVLMGTEAFF	TGTGCCAGCGGTCAGGGTGTATTGATGGGCACTGAAGCTTTCTTT
TRBV18	TRBD1	NA	TRBJ1-2	CASSQDRAQIYGYTF	TGTGCCAGCTCACAGGACAGGGCCCAAATTTATGGCTACACCTTC